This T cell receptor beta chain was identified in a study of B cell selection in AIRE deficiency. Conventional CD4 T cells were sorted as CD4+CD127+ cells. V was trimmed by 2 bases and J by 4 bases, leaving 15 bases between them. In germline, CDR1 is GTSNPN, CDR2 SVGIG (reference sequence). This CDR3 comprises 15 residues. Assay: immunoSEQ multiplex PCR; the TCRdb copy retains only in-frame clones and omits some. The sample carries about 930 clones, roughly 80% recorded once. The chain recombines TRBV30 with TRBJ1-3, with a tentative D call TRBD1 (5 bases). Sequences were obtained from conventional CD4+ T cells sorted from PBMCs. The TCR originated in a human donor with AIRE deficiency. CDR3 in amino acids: CAWSLTASLGNTIYF. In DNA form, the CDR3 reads TGTGCCTGGAGTTTGACAGCTTCTCTAGGAAACACCATATATTTT.